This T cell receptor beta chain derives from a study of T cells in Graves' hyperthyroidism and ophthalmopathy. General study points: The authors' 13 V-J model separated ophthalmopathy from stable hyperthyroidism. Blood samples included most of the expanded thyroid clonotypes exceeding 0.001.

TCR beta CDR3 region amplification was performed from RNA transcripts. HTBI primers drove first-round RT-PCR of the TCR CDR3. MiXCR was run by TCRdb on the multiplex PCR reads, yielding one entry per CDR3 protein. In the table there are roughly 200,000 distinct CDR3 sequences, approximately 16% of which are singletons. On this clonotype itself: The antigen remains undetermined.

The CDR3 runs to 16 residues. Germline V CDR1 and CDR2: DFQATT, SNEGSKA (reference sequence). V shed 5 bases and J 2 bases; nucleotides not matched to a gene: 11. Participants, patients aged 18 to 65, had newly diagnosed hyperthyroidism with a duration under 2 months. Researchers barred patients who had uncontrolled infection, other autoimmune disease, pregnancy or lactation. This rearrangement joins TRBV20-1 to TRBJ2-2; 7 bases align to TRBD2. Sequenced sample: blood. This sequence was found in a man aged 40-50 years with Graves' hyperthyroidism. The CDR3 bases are TGCAGTGCTGCGGGACTACTCTCCGGAAACACCGGGGAGCTGTTTTTT. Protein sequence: CSAAGLLSGNTGELFF.